These T cell receptor beta chains were read from a single sample in a study of T cells in localized non-small cell lung cancer. Produced via immunoSEQ multiplex PCR; TCRdb's table is partial and in-frame only. The sample has some 66,000 clones, approximately 85% seen once. Sequenced material: peripheral blood, taken before any cancer treatment. These receptors came from a female donor at least 60 years old with stage I lung adenocarcinoma. The conserved cysteine and the conserved F or W are not part of the CDR3 here.

TRBJ1-2	TRBV25-1	ASTAGLGYT
TRBJ1-5	TRBV6-1	ASSEGQPQH
TRBJ2-1	TRBV5-8	ASLGRASVF
TRBJ2-1	TRBV4-1	ASSQIAGGRDEQF
TRBJ2-7	TRBV5-1	ASSLQGSVGYEQY
TRBJ2-6	TRBV19	ASSMGGGAATSGANVLT
TRBJ2-3	TRBV7-6	ASSQGTSTDTQY
TRBJ1-1	TRBV2	ASRGTGKIEAF
TRBJ1-1	TRBV18	ASSPLQVNTEAF
TRBJ1-2	TRBV6-5	ASRPGANYGYT
TRBJ2-3	TRBV9	ASSLSGRSSTDTQY
TRBJ2-2	TRBV7-9	AKSRGSTNTGELF
TRBJ1-1	TRBV6-1	ASLDRANTEVF
TRBJ1-5	TRBV7-2	ASSLQPSGQPQH
TRBJ1-2	TRBV19	ASGFLQGALSGYT
TRBJ1-5	TRBV10-2	ASDEHPNQPQH
TRBJ1-1	TRBV29-1	SVEDSINTEAF
TRBJ1-2	TRBV6-5	ASSSVRPAAGEDT
TRBJ1-3	TRBV5-1	ASSLNGQGAGNTIY
TRBJ2-3	TRBV6-5	ASRVLFTDTQY
TRBJ2-7	TRBV2	ASSEKAGAMSYEQY
TRBJ2-1	TRBV7-3	ASSLTVTSRNFPGQLNEQF
TRBJ1-2	TRBV11-2	ASSFWADSGYGYT
TRBJ1-5	TRBV10-1	ASSESINQPQH
TRBJ2-1	TRBV18	ASSPGTSGNNEQF
TRBJ1-6	TRBV28	ASYPRDRGASPLH
TRBJ2-7	TRBV5-1	ASKPGQNYEQY
TRBJ2-3	TRBV11-2	ASSFSGRTDTQY
TRBJ2-7	TRBV11-3	ASSLDPWAGRSYEQY
TRBJ1-6	TRBV30	ACLGQVNSPLH
TRBJ2-5	TRBV10-3	AIADHGLYRVETQY
TRBJ1-1	TRBV5-6	ASSLKWGWEAF
TRBJ1-1	TRBV19	ASSWQQNTEAF
TRBJ1-1	TRBV6-5	ASSYASILNTEAF
TRBJ2-7	TRBV11-3	ASSWGDSYYEQY
TRBJ1-1	TRBV7-6	ASSLRAGDTEAF
TRBJ2-3	TRBV7-3	ASSLTPLGTQY
TRBJ2-5	TRBV5-4	ASSPQGGDETQY
TRBJ2-7	TRBV2	ASRRTGDSYEQY
TRBJ2-5	TRBV30	ARHGEETQY
TRBJ1-6	TRBV27	ASRGGSGSPLH
TRBJ2-4	TRBV6-5	ASRQGSKNIQY
TRBJ2-3	TRBV19	ASSTIAGASTDTQY
TRBJ2-3	TRBV9	ASSVGVGRGTDTQY
TRBJ1-3	TRBV6-1	ASWMGQATGNTIY
TRBJ2-2	TRBV7-7	ASSLAGKNTGELF
TRBJ1-3	TRBV18	ASSPDRGNTIY
TRBJ1-3	TRBV19	ASSGGLGSGNTIY
TRBJ2-7	TRBV5-1	ASSSGLADDYEQY
TRBJ2-7	TRBV29-1	SVGQGREQY
TRBJ2-4	TRBV5-1	ASSPGTSNIQY
TRBJ1-3	TRBV10-3	AISEYGPLSGNTIY